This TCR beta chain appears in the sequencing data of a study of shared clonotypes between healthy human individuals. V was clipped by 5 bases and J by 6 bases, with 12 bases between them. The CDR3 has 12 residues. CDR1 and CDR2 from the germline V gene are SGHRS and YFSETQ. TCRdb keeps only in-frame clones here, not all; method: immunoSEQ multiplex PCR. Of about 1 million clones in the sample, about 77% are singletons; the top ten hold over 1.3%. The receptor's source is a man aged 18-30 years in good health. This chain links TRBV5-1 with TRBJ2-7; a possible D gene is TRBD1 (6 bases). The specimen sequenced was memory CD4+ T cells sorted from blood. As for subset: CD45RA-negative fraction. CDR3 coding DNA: TGCGCCAGCAGTCTGGACAGCCGCGAGCAGTACTTC. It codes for CASSLDSREQYF. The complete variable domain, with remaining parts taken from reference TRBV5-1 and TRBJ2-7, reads KAGVTQTPRYLIKTRGQQVTLSCSPISGHRSVSWYQQTPGQGLQFLFEYFSETQRNKGNFPGRFSGRQFSNSRSEMNVSTLELGDSALYLCASSLDSREQYFGPGTRLTVT.